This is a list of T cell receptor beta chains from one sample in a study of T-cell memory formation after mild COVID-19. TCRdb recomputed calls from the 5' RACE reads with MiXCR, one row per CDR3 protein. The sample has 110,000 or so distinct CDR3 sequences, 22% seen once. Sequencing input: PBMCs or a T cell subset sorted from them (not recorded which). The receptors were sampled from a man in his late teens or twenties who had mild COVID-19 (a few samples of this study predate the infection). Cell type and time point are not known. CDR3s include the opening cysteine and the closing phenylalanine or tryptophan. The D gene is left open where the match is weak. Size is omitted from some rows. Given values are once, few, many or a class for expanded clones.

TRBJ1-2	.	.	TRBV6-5	CATATGLYGYTF	TGTGCCACCGCAACAGGACTCTATGGCTACACCTTC
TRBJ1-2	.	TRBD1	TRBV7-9	CASRSEQGSGYTF	TGTGCCAGCAGGTCCGAACAGGGGTCGGGCTACACCTTC
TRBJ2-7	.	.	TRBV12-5	CASGPFYEQYF	TGTGCTAGTGGTCCCTTCTACGAGCAGTACTTC
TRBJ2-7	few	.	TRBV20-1	CSARDRASYEQYF	TGCAGTGCTAGAGACAGGGCCTCCTACGAGCAGTACTTC
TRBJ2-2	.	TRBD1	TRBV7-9	CASSVRGPTGELFF	TGTGCCAGCAGCGTCAGGGGGCCCACCGGGGAGCTGTTTTTT
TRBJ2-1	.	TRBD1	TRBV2	CASGDSTYYNEQFF	TGTGCCAGCGGGGACAGCACCTACTACAATGAGCAGTTCTTC
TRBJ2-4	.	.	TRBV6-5	CASSHNVPSAKNIQYF	TGTGCCAGCAGTCACAATGTACCTTCGGCGAAAAACATTCAGTACTTC
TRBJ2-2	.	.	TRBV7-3	CASSPPRGPHAGELFF	TGTGCCAGCAGCCCCCCACGGGGCCCTCACGCGGGGGAGCTGTTTTTT
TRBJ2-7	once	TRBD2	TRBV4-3	CASSEKSGAFSYEQYF	TGCGCCAGCAGTGAAAAAAGCGGGGCATTCTCCTACGAGCAGTACTTC
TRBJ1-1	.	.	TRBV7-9	CASTNSNTEAFF	TGTGCCAGCACCAATTCGAACACTGAAGCTTTCTTT
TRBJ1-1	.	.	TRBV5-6	CASSRPSMDTEAFF	TGTGCCAGCAGCCGCCCATCCATGGACACTGAAGCTTTCTTT
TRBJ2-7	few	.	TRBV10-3	CAIRDPGTPHYEQYF	TGTGCCATCAGGGACCCAGGGACCCCTCACTACGAGCAGTACTTC
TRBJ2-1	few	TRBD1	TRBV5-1	CASRSRDRGYNEQFF	TGCGCCAGCAGAAGCCGGGACAGGGGCTACAATGAGCAGTTCTTC
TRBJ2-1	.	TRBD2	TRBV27	CASSLAGGQHEQFF	TGTGCCAGCAGTTTGGCGGGGGGGCAACATGAGCAGTTCTTC
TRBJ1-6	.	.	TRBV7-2	CASSPRGLSSYNSPLHF	TGTGCCAGCAGCCCCAGGGGCTTGAGCTCCTATAATTCACCCCTCCACTTT
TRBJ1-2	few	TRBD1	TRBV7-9	CASSASGTGEYGYTF	TGTGCCAGCAGCGCCTCCGGGACAGGGGAGTATGGCTACACCTTC
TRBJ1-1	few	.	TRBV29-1	CSVAPAGAEAFF	TGCAGCGTCGCCCCCGCAGGCGCTGAAGCTTTCTTT
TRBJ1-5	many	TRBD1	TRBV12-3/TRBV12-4	CASLGGRGNQPQHF	TGTGCCAGTCTAGGGGGCAGGGGCAATCAGCCCCAGCATTTT
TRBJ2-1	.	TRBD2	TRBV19	CASSIAPAGANNEQFF	TGTGCCAGTAGTATAGCTCCAGCGGGGGCGAACAATGAGCAGTTCTTC
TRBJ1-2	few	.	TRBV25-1	CASSDQGRYGYTF	TGTGCCAGCAGTGACCAGGGGAGGTATGGCTACACCTTC
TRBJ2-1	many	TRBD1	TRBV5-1	CASSLGTGGDEQFF	TGCGCCAGCAGCTTGGGGACAGGGGGAGATGAGCAGTTCTTC
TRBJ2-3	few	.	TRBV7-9	CASSFSGTPLEVTQYF	TGTGCCAGCAGCTTCTCAGGGACCCCCCTAGAGGTCACGCAGTATTTT
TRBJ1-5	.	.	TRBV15	CATSTRQGSNQPQHF	TGTGCCACCAGCACCCGGCAGGGCAGCAATCAGCCCCAGCATTTT
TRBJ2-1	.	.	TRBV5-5	CASSLQGGDNEQFF	TGTGCCAGCAGCTTGCAGGGTGGGGACAATGAGCAGTTCTTC
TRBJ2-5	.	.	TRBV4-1	CASSQDMETQYF	TGCGCCAGCAGCCAAGATATGGAGACCCAGTACTTC
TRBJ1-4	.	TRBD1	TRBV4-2	CASSQPTQGVREKLFF	TGTGCCAGCAGCCAACCCACACAGGGGGTGCGAGAAAAACTGTTTTTT
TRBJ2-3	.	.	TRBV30	CAWSGMGDTQYF	TGTGCCTGGAGTGGGATGGGGGATACGCAGTATTTT
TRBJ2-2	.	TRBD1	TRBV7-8	CASRAGTGITGELFF	TGTGCCAGCAGGGCCGGGACAGGGATCACCGGGGAGCTGTTTTTT
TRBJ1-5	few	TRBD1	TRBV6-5	CASSQGARNQPQHF	TGTGCCAGCAGTCAGGGGGCTAGAAATCAGCCCCAGCATTTT
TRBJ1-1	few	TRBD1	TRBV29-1	CSVDGQANTEAFF	TGCAGCGTCGACGGACAGGCGAACACTGAAGCTTTCTTT
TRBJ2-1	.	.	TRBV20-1	CSAREPGTLEQFF	TGCAGTGCTAGAGAACCAGGGACATTAGAGCAGTTCTTC
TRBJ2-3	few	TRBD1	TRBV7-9	CASSPRQGSTDTQYF	TGTGCCAGCAGCCCGCGACAGGGTAGCACAGATACGCAGTATTTT
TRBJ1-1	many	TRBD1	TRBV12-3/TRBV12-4	CASSWGTGADTEAFF	TGTGCCAGCAGTTGGGGGACAGGGGCGGACACTGAAGCTTTCTTT
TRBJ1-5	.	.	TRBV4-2	CASSQDPGVTDRVHF	TGTGCCAGCAGCCAAGACCCCGGGGTGACAGACAGAGTGCATTTT
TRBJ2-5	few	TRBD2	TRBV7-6	CASSDGTTVYF	TGTGCCAGCAGCGACGGGACTACCGTGTACTTC
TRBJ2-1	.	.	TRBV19	CASLTGSNEQFF	TGTGCCAGCCTGACAGGAAGCAATGAGCAGTTCTTC
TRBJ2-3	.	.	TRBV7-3	CASSLWTSDTQYF	TGTGCCAGCAGCTTGTGGACCTCGGATACGCAGTATTTT
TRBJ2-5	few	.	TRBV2	CASTDLQETQYF	TGTGCCAGCACCGACCTCCAAGAGACCCAGTACTTC
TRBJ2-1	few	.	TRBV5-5	CASSPDASSYNEQFF	TGTGCCAGCAGCCCGGATGCGAGCTCCTACAATGAGCAGTTCTTC
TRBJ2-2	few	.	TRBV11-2	CASSVFNTGELFF	TGTGCCAGCAGCGTGTTCAACACCGGGGAGCTGTTTTTT
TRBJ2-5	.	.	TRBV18	CASSEREYQETQYF	TGTGCCAGCTCAGAAAGGGAGTACCAAGAGACCCAGTACTTC
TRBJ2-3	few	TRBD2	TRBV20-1	CSAATSGPFTDTQYF	TGCAGTGCCGCTACTAGCGGACCTTTCACAGATACGCAGTATTTT
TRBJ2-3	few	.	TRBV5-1	CASSLDGDTQYF	TGCGCCAGCAGCTTGGATGGAGATACGCAGTATTTT
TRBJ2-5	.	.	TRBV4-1	CASSQGAGLETQYF	TGCGCCAGCAGCCAAGGGGCAGGGCTAGAGACCCAGTACTTC
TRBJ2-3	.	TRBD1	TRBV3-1	CASSQDRTGGTDTQYF	TGTGCCAGCAGCCAAGATAGGACAGGGGGCACAGATACGCAGTATTTT
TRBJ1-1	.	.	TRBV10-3	CAISESVGMNTEAFF	TGTGCCATCAGTGAGTCGGTAGGCATGAACACTGAAGCTTTCTTT
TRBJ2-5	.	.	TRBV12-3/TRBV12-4	CASSLRLRGQETQYF	TGTGCCAGCAGTTTACGGTTGCGGGGCCAGGAGACCCAGTACTTC
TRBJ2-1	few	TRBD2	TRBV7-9	CASSRGVDNEQFF	TGTGCCAGCAGCCGGGGGGTAGACAATGAGCAGTTCTTC
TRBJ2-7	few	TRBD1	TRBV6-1	CASKDRGSSPYEQYF	TGTGCCAGCAAGGACAGGGGAAGTTCTCCCTACGAGCAGTACTTC
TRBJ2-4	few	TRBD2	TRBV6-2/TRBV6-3	CASSYSILAGENIQYF	TGTGCCAGCAGTTACTCGATTCTAGCGGGAGAAAACATTCAGTACTTC
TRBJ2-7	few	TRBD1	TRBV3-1	CASSQMTSLRDRDHFGYEQYF	TGTGCCAGCAGCCAAATGACTTCTCTCCGGGACAGGGATCATTTTGGCTACGAGCAGTACTTC
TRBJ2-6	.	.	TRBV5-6	CASSFAWANVLTF	TGTGCCAGCAGCTTCGCATGGGCCAACGTCCTGACTTTC
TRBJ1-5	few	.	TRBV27	CASSTLPRAPNQPQHF	TGTGCCAGCAGCACCCTTCCCCGGGCCCCCAATCAGCCCCAGCATTTT